These 17 T cell receptor beta chains share one sample of origin, sequenced in a study of patients and donors after allogeneic stem cell transplantation. One entry per CDR3 protein results from TCRdb running MiXCR on the RT-PCR reads. The sample holds about 200,000 distinct CDR3 sequences, less than 45% seen once. The specimen was blood, either unsorted or a sorted T cell fraction (not recorded which). The receptor set was obtained from a human donor who was either an allogeneic HSCT recipient or a stem cell or donor lymphocyte infusion donor (not recorded which). It is not recorded whose cells these are; they may come from a transplant donor.

In its sample, this clonotype was seen a few times. V and J are TRBV12-3 or TRBV12-4 and TRBJ1-4, with D possibly being TRBD1 (5 bases). The CDR3 runs 13 residues. V shed 8 bases and J shed 7 bases, with 14 bases lying between them. The CDR3 loop reads CASRGRVSEKLFF. CDR3 in DNA: TGTGCCAGCCGGGGCAGGGTCAGTGAAAAACTGTTTTTT.

The chain recombines TRBV12-3 or TRBV12-4 with TRBJ2-7, with 7 bases lining up with TRBD2. V was pared by 5 bases and J by 7 bases, with 8 bases of the junction left unmatched. This CDR3 is built from 13 residues. The CDR3 loop is CASSPWREYEQYF. As DNA, the CDR3 is TGTGCCAGCAGTCCCTGGCGGGAGTATGAGCAGTACTTC.

This rearrangement joins TRBV20-1 to TRBJ1-2; D gene uncertain. Trimming removed 5 bases from V and 4 bases from J, with 11 bases in between. Germline CDR1 is DFQATT and CDR2 is SNEGSKA (reference sequence). The CDR3 extends over 12 amino acids. The CDR3 bases are TGCAGTGCTCCCCCAGAAGGCTATGGCTACACCTTC. Protein: CSAPPEGYGYTF.

The V gene is TRBV7-9, the J gene TRBJ2-7; D perhaps matches TRBD2 (5 bases). The CDR3 has 13 amino acids. Trimming left V 7 bases short and J 0 bases short, with 10 bases between. Germline V gene data show CDR1 as SEHNR and CDR2 as FQNEAQ (reference sequence). In nucleotides, the CDR3 is TGTGCCAGCACATTAACTAGCTCCTACGAGCAGTACTTC. Its protein product is CASTLTSSYEQYF.

This chain links TRBV12-3 or TRBV12-4 with TRBJ2-1; D not resolved. V was clipped by 6 bases and J by 6 bases, with 15 bases between them. This CDR3 contains 14 residues. DNA of the CDR3: TGTGCCAGCAGCCCCGGTGGCCCCTCCAATGAGCAGTTCTTC. It specifies CASSPGGPSNEQFF.

This clonotype is a singleton in its sample. This chain connects TRBV9 to TRBJ1-2, with D perhaps matching TRBD1 (5 bases). With 5 bases removed from V and 8 bases from J, the gap between germline ends came to 13 bases. Germline lookup yields CDR1 SGDLS and CDR2 YYNGEE. The CDR3 totals 12 residues. CDR3 bases: TGTGCCAGCAGTCCCATGAGGGACGGCTACACCTTC. Translating gives CASSPMRDGYTF.

As DNA, the CDR3 is TGTGCCAGCAGCGTAGCAACGCAGAACACTGAAGCTTTCTTT. This gives the protein CASSVATQNTEAFF. The genes are TRBV9 and TRBJ1-1; D not resolved. In germline, CDR1 is SGDLS, CDR2 YYNGEE. V was shortened by 0 bases and J by 1 base, with 7 bases between the two germline ends. The CDR3 runs 14 residues.

This CDR3 reads CASSYLPPGSLEETQYF. CDR3 nucleotide sequence: TGTGCCAGCAGTTATTTGCCACCCGGATCCCTAGAAGAGACCCAGTACTTC. The chain couples TRBV6-2 or TRBV6-3 to TRBJ2-5, with D uncertain. The V end was cut by 3 bases, the J end by 3 bases, with 20 bases between. Germline V gene sequence: CDR1 MNHEY, CDR2 SVGEGT. This CDR3 region has 17 residues.

This clonotype was seen a few times. The CDR3 loop reads CASSMSPAGSGNTIYF. The DNA of the CDR3 is TGTGCCAGTAGTATGTCCCCGGCCGGCTCTGGAAACACCATATATTTT. The chain is built from TRBV19 and TRBJ1-3, with no clear D. From germline, CDR1 is LNHDA and CDR2 SQIVND (reference sequence). V was trimmed by 3 bases and J by 0 bases, leaving 12 bases between them. CDR3 length: 16 amino acids. The full variable domain, completed using reference TRBV19 and TRBJ1-3, is DGGITQSPKYLFRKEGQNVTLSCEQNLNHDAMYWYRQDPGQGLRLIYYSQIVNDFQKGDIAEGYSVSREKKESFPLTVTSAQKNPTAFYLCASSMSPAGSGNTIYFGEGSWLTVV.

This clonotype was observed a few times. The gene calls are TRBV6-6 and TRBJ1-5; weak D call: TRBD1 (5 bases). Trimming cost V 2 bases and J 0 bases, with 11 bases left between them. Germline-derived CDR1 and CDR2 are MNHNY and SVGAGI (reference sequence). The CDR3 runs to 16 residues. Written as DNA, the CDR3 is TGTGCCAGCAGTTACCCCTCGGGGGATAGCAATCAGCCCCAGCATTTT. This encodes CASSYPSGDSNQPQHF.

As DNA, the CDR3 is TGCGCCAGCAGCGGGACTAGCGGGCTGAGCTCCTACAATGAGCAGTTCTTC. This encodes CASSGTSGLSSYNEQFF. The V and J genes are TRBV5-1 and TRBJ2-1, with TRBD2 identical over 12 bases. This CDR3 has 17 amino acids. J gave up 0 bases and V 4 bases, and 5 bases lay outside the gene matches. Germline CDR1 is SGHRS and CDR2 is YFSETQ.

The chain employs TRBV28 and TRBJ2-7, with D maybe TRBD1 (5 bases). Trimming removed 8 bases at V and 3 bases at J, with 23 bases between. Per germline, CDR1 MDHEN and CDR2 SYDVKM. There are 16 residues in the CDR3. DNA for the CDR3: TGTGCCAGCCTATCCCCTGGGGCAGAAAGGGGCTACGAGCAGTACTTC. Its translation: CASLSPGAERGYEQYF.

The table lists this clonotype with a count of one. The rearrangement uses TRBV7-3 and TRBJ2-1, with 7 bases aligning to TRBD2. With 2 bases clipped from V and 7 bases from J, the junction kept 5 bases outside the gene matches. CDR1 SGHTA and CDR2 FQGTGA come from the germline V gene. This CDR3 has 14 amino acids. In nucleotides, the CDR3 is TGTGCCAGCAGCTTAGGGACTACCCTAAATGAGCAGTTCTTC. Protein: CASSLGTTLNEQFF.

The sample holds a few counts of this clonotype. V usage is TRBV27 and J usage is TRBJ1-2; TRBD1 matches at 7 bases. V was clipped by 5 bases and J by 5 bases; unmatched bases: 11. The germline CDR1 and CDR2 sequences are MNHEY and SMNVEV (reference sequence). The CDR3 is 15 residues long. In DNA, the CDR3 is TGTGCCAGCAGTCCAGTACCGGGACAGATATATGGCTACACCTTC. Amino acid sequence: CASSPVPGQIYGYTF.

This clonotype was observed once. The chain couples TRBV7-9 to TRBJ2-2; D unresolved. The germline CDR1 and CDR2 sequences are SEHNR and FQNEAQ (reference sequence). The ends were cut back, 1 base at V and 1 base at J, with 7 bases in the middle. This CDR3 has 15 residues. CDR3 in amino acids: CASSLDLGNTGELFF. The CDR3 region has the DNA TGTGCCAGCAGCTTAGACTTGGGGAACACCGGGGAGCTGTTTTTT. The full variable domain, in which reference TRBV7-9 and TRBJ2-2 provide the parts outside the CDR3, is DTGVSQNPRHKITKRGQNVTFRCDPISEHNRLYWYRQTLGQGPEFLTYFQNEAQLEKSRLLSDRFSAERPKGSFSTLEIQRTEQGDSAMYLCASSLDLGNTGELFFGEGSRLTVL.

The sample holds a few counts of this clonotype. This sequence joins TRBV6-5 and TRBJ2-7; D might be TRBD2 (5 bases). The germline V and J ends were trimmed by 0 bases and 3 bases, with 12 bases remaining between them. The CDR3 has 15 amino acids. Per the germline V gene, CDR1 is MNHEY and CDR2 is SVGAGI. The CDR3 is CASSYSSSGLYEQYF. The CDR3 DNA is TGTGCCAGCAGTTACTCGTCCAGCGGCCTCTACGAGCAGTACTTC.

This clonotype was detected a few times. The rearrangement links TRBV4-3 to TRBJ2-3; 8 nucleotides align to TRBD2. The ends lost 3 bases at V and 1 base at J; junction bases unmatched: 9. Germline CDR1 LGHNA, CDR2 YSLEER. CDR3 size: 17 residues. CDR3 amino acids: CASSHDKRELRTDTQYF. CDR3 nucleotides: TGCGCCAGCAGCCATGACAAGCGGGAGCTGCGCACAGATACGCAGTATTTT.